Presented here are 27 T cell receptor beta chains from one specimen sequenced in a study of vaccination and CD4 T cells after COVID-19 (dated by TCRdb to between 2021 and 2024). Their target antigens are unknown. The sample's treatment or condition label, in plain terms: approximately 9-day PBMC culture with coronavirus spike peptide pools or control peptides (ViraFEST assay). The library was made by PCR. Sequencing was carried out with an Illumina iSeq 100. DNA from cultured CD4+ T cells underwent TCR sequencing with the Oncomine TCR Beta short-read assay at the Johns Hopkins FTIC core. TCRdb cleaned the public reads at Q25 with fastp, built clones with MiXCR and kept in-frame beta chains. Rows merge per CDR3 protein into single entries with the most common DNA and genes. In all, the sample holds some 15,000 distinct CDR3 sequences, and about four fifths of those were seen once. The top ten clones comprise roughly 17% of the sample.

The sample comprised CD4+ T cells from blood, cultured in vitro. These receptors were collected from a human donor who had recovered from COVID-19.

The chain recombines TRBV7-2 with TRBJ2-3, with D perhaps matching TRBD2 (6 bases). Per germline, CDR1 SGHTA and CDR2 FQGNSA. V was cut by 11 bases and J by 5 bases, with 23 bases left in between. This CDR3 is 15 amino acids long. CDR3 in amino acids: CAGRDLGGFGDTQYF. For the CDR3, the DNA is TGTGCCGGACGAGACTTGGGGGGATTCGGAGATACGCAGTATTTT.

This chain uses TRBV20-1 with TRBJ1-1, with D maybe TRBD1 (5 bases). CDR3 length: 18 amino acids. V was trimmed by 3 bases and J by 1 base, leaving 24 bases between them. Germline V gene data show CDR1 as DFQATT and CDR2 as SNEGSKA (reference sequence). The CDR3 sequence is CSASYPTGLGPSNTEAFF. CDR3 nucleotides: TGCAGTGCTAGTTACCCCACAGGCCTTGGGCCGTCGAACACTGAAGCTTTCTTT.

This clonotype has more than one count but fewer than ten. This chain links TRBV7-2 with TRBJ1-1; TRBD1 is a possible D gene (5 bases). With 3 bases removed from V and 8 bases from J, the gap between germline ends came to 16 bases. The CDR3 runs 14 residues. In germline, CDR1 is SGHTA, CDR2 FQGNSA. The CDR3 protein is CASSFGRAYGEAFF. The CDR3, as DNA: TGTGCCAGCAGCTTCGGCAGGGCTTATGGGGAAGCTTTCTTT. Combining the CDR3 with reference TRBV7-2 and TRBJ1-1 gives the whole variable domain GAGVSQSPSNKVTEKGKDVELRCDPISGHTALYWYRQSLGQGLEFLIYFQGNSAPDKSGLPSDRFSAERTGGSVSTLTIQRTQQEDSAVYLCASSFGRAYGEAFFGQGTRLTVV.

The count of this clonotype is one. V and J are TRBV6-5 and TRBJ1-2; 7 bases map to TRBD1. The J segment lost 2 bases and the V segment lost 2 bases, leaving 8 bases of the junction unmatched. There are 16 residues in the CDR3. Germline CDR1 is MNHEY and CDR2 is SVGAGI. The CDR3 DNA reads as TGTGCCAGCAGTTACGCCGACCTACAGGGGAACTATGGCTACACCTTC. Protein sequence: CASSYADLQGNYGYTF.

The chain has TRBV24-1 and TRBJ1-4, with 9 bases fitting TRBD1. CDR3 length: 17 amino acids. Germline assignment: CDR1 KGHDR and CDR2 SFDVKD. V lost 2 bases, J lost 4 bases, and 7 bases stayed unmatched. The CDR3 region is CATSDSQPGQGNEKLFF. The CDR3 nucleotides are TGTGCCACCAGTGATTCGCAACCGGGACAGGGTAATGAAAAACTGTTTTTT.

The V call is TRBV20-1, the J call TRBJ2-5, with TRBD2 as a possible D gene (5 bases). The CDR3 covers 13 residues. CDR1 is DFQATT, CDR2 SNEGSKA, per germline (reference sequence). V dropped 1 base and J dropped 4 bases, with 10 bases sitting between them. CDR3 sequence reads: CSARVGLRETQYF. In DNA, the CDR3 is TGCAGTGCTAGAGTTGGACTGAGAGAGACCCAGTACTTC.

This clonotype occurred a few times. V is TRBV20-1 and J is TRBJ1-2; D perhaps matches TRBD1 (6 bases). Trimming pared 0 bases from V and 4 bases from J, leaving 15 bases between. The CDR3 has 15 residues. The germline V gene encodes CDR1 DFQATT and CDR2 SNEGSKA (reference sequence). CDR3 protein: CSARDARGAIYGYTF. The CDR3 DNA reads TGCAGTGCTAGAGACGCTCGGGGGGCGATCTATGGCTACACCTTC.

The V call is TRBV6-5, the J call TRBJ2-3; D gene ambiguous. With 4 bases removed from V and 2 bases from J, the gap between germline ends came to 10 bases. The CDR3 has 14 residues. The germline V gene encodes CDR1 MNHEY and CDR2 SVGAGI. The CDR3 loop is CASSSELNTDTQYF. In DNA form, the CDR3 reads TGTGCCAGCAGTTCGGAGCTTAACACAGATACGCAGTATTTT.

V and J are TRBV10-3 and TRBJ1-3; a weak D match, TRBD1 (5 bases). Germline V gene data show CDR1 as ENHRY and CDR2 as SYGVKD. CDR3 length equals 13 residues. V was clipped by 11 bases and J by 3 bases, with 14 bases between them. CDR3: CAVGRGGGNTIYF. In DNA form, the CDR3 reads TGTGCCGTTGGACGGGGGGGTGGAAACACCATATATTTT.

This chain uses TRBV7-2 with TRBJ1-3; TRBD1 matches 8 bases. This CDR3 has 15 residues. V shed 6 bases, J shed 4 bases, and the junction held 8 bases outside the gene matches. The V gene's germline CDR1 is SGHTA and CDR2 FQGNSA. DNA for the CDR3: TGTGCCAGCAGGGACCCCGGGACAGGAGGAAACACCATATATTTT. Its protein product is CASRDPGTGGNTIYF.

The chain carries TRBV19 and TRBJ1-6; the match to TRBD1 covers 7 bases. The CDR3 extends over 12 amino acids. Germline-derived CDR1 and CDR2 are LNHDA and SQIVND (reference sequence). The J segment lost 7 bases and the V segment lost 9 bases, leaving 3 bases of the junction unmatched. The CDR3 region has the DNA TGTGCCAGAGACAGGGCCAATTCACCCCTCCACTTT. This sequence encodes CARDRANSPLHF.

The rearrangement links TRBV6-1 to TRBJ1-1; 7 nucleotides match TRBD1. The CDR3 runs to 17 residues. Germline-derived CDR1 and CDR2 are MNHNS and SASEGT. J lost 0 bases, V lost 6 bases, and 13 bases had no gene match. CDR3 bases: TGTGCCAGCAGCGACTCTCTTTCCGGGACAGTGAACACTGAAGCTTTCTTT. Residues: CASSDSLSGTVNTEAFF.

The V and J genes are TRBV29-1 and TRBJ2-3; 11 positions match TRBD2. The CDR3 runs to 17 residues. V shed 3 bases, J shed 0 bases, and the junction held 8 bases outside the gene matches. CDR1 and CDR2 (germline): SQVTM, ANQGSEA. CDR3 bases: TGCAGCGTTGATGGTGCTAGCGGGAGGCTCAGCACAGATACGCAGTATTTT. Amino acids: CSVDGASGRLSTDTQYF.

This chain links TRBV28 with TRBJ1-6; D call uncertain. V was shortened by 7 bases and J by 0 bases, with 10 bases between the two germline ends. The CDR3 spans 15 residues. The germline gives CDR1 MDHEN, CDR2 SYDVKM. CDR3 nucleotide sequence: TGTGCCAGCACCTTAGGGAGCTCCTATAATTCACCCCTCCACTTT. This sequence encodes CASTLGSSYNSPLHF.

The gene calls are TRBV20-1 and TRBJ1-2; possibly TRBD1 for D (5 bases). The V gene's germline CDR1 is DFQATT and CDR2 SNEGSKA (reference sequence). Deletions cut 5 bases from V and 14 bases from J, with 18 bases between. CDR3 size: 11 residues. The CDR3 loop reads CSAPIRGSGTF. The CDR3 bases are TGCAGTGCTCCGATCCGGGGGTCGGGAACCTTC.

The chain recombines TRBV2 with TRBJ1-1; no definite D call. Trimming stripped 4 bases from V and 4 bases from J, with 10 bases between. The CDR3 has 13 residues. Germline lookup yields CDR1 SNHLY and CDR2 FYNNEI. The CDR3 loop reads CASSGGVGTEAFF. The CDR3, as DNA: TGTGCCAGCAGTGGCGGGGTTGGCACTGAAGCTTTCTTT.

The V call is TRBV7-2, the J call TRBJ2-5, with TRBD2 matching over 16 bases. With V trimmed by 5 bases and J by 7 bases, 16 bases remained unmatched. The CDR3 loop spans 19 amino acids. The germline V gene has CDR1 SGHTA and CDR2 FQGNSA. This CDR3 is CASSAGTSGRGGASATQYF. As DNA, the CDR3 is TGTGCCAGCAGCGCCGGGACTAGCGGGAGGGGGGGAGCGAGCGCGACCCAGTACTTC.

The chain links TRBV20-1 to TRBJ1-6, with 9 bases identical to TRBD1. Germline CDR1 DFQATT, CDR2 SNEGSKA (reference sequence). The CDR3 sequence is 19 residues long. Trimming cost V 1 base and J 0 bases; bases outside gene matches: 10. CDR3 protein: CSARASGQGRSSYNSPLHF. CDR3 bases: TGCAGTGCTAGAGCGTCAGGACAGGGGCGGAGCTCCTATAATTCACCCCTCCACTTT.

The chain uses TRBV6-1 and TRBJ1-1, with 7 positions matching TRBD1. The junction had 9 bases not matched to a gene; V was cut back by 7 bases and J by 1 base. This CDR3 is 15 amino acids long. The germline gives CDR1 MNHNS, CDR2 SASEGT. CDR3 protein: CASTPSDRRNTEAFF. CDR3 in DNA: TGTGCCAGCACCCCTTCGGACAGGCGGAACACTGAAGCTTTCTTT.

The chain joins TRBV6-5 to TRBJ1-6; D might be TRBD1 (5 bases). This CDR3 region has 16 residues. Trimming took off 0 bases at V and 10 bases at J, with 16 bases between the two ends. Germline CDR1 is MNHEY and CDR2 is SVGAGI. CDR3: CASSYSESRGKSPLHF. CDR3 sequence (DNA): TGTGCCAGCAGTTACTCAGAAAGTCGGGGGAAATCACCCCTCCACTTT.

This chain connects TRBV4-3 to TRBJ2-7; 14 bases map to TRBD2. The CDR3 runs to 16 residues. Germline assignment: CDR1 LGHNA and CDR2 YSLEER. After removal of 3 bases from V and 3 bases from J, the junction contained 4 bases not matched to a gene. CDR3 sequence reads: CASSHAGTSGSYEQYF. CDR3 DNA sequence: TGCGCCAGCAGCCACGCCGGGACTAGCGGGAGCTACGAGCAGTACTTC.

This clonotype was counted once. The chain has TRBV7-2 and TRBJ1-6, with D tentatively TRBD1 (5 bases). Trimming removed 8 bases at V and 8 bases at J, with 16 bases between. The CDR3 spans 14 residues. Germline CDR1 reads SGHTA; CDR2 reads FQGNSA. The CDR3 DNA sequence: TGTGCCAGCGGACCGGGGGGGGGACATTCACCCCTCCACTTT. This translates into CASGPGGGHSPLHF.

The rearrangement uses TRBV6-1 and TRBJ1-2; 7 bases align to TRBD1. The ends lost 7 bases at V and 1 base at J; junction bases unmatched: 12. The length of the CDR3 is 16 residues. Germline CDR1 and CDR2: MNHNS and SASEGT. The CDR3 DNA is TGTGCCAGCACCAACAGGGGAAATGTGGGTAACTATGGCTACACCTTC. Translated: CASTNRGNVGNYGYTF.

The chain recombines TRBV6-5 with TRBJ1-6, with D perhaps matching TRBD1 (5 bases). Germline assignment: CDR1 MNHEY and CDR2 SVGAGI. V was shortened by 2 bases and J by 9 bases, with 8 bases between the two germline ends. The CDR3 has 13 residues. Here the CDR3 reads CASSYGAVSPLHF. In DNA, the CDR3 is TGTGCCAGCAGTTACGGGGCCGTTTCACCCCTCCACTTT.

This chain joins TRBV5-1 and TRBJ2-3, with 8 bases fitting TRBD2. After removal of 5 bases from V and 0 bases from J, the junction contained 11 bases not matched to a gene. This CDR3 region has 17 residues. CDR1 and CDR2 from the germline V gene are SGHRS and YFSETQ. Here the CDR3 DNA reads TGCGCCAGCAGGCCCTTTACTAGCGGTACTAGCACAGATACGCAGTATTTT. It translates to CASRPFTSGTSTDTQYF.

This clonotype appeared a single time. The genes are TRBV12-3 or TRBV12-4 and TRBJ2-4; no firm D call. The germline V and J ends were trimmed by 5 bases and 9 bases, with 8 bases remaining between them. The CDR3 loop spans 11 amino acids. The CDR3 region has the DNA TGTGCCAGCAGTCTAAGGGCCATTCAGTACTTC. It codes for CASSLRAIQYF.

The V gene is TRBV2, the J gene TRBJ1-5, with D unresolved. Looked up from germline, CDR1 is SNHLY and CDR2 is FYNNEI. The CDR3 loop spans 14 amino acids. V was clipped by 5 bases and J by 7 bases, with 15 bases between them. The CDR3 is CASSRDGSAQPQHF. DNA for the CDR3: TGTGCCAGCAGTCGAGATGGCTCCGCGCAGCCCCAGCATTTT. The full variable domain, its missing parts supplied by reference TRBV2 and TRBJ1-5, is EPEVTQTPSHQVTQMGQEVILRCVPISNHLYFYWYRQILGQKVEFLVSFYNNEISEKSEIFDDQFSVERPDGSNFTLKIRSTKLEDSAMYFCASSRDGSAQPQHFGDGTRLSIL.